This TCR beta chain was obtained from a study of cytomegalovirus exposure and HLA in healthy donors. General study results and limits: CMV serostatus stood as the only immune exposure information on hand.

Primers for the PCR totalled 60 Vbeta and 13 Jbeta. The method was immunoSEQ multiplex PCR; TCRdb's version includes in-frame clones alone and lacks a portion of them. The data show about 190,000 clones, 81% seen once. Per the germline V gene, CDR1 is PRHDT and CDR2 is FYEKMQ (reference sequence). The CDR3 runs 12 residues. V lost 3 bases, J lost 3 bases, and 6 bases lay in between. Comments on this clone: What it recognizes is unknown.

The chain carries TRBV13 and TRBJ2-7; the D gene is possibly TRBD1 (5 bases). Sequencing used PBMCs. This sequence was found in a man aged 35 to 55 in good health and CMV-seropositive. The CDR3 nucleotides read TGTGCCAGCAGCTTCCAGGGCTACGAGCAGTACTTC. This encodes CASSFQGYEQYF.